These T cell receptor beta chains were read from a single sample in a study of long-term antiretroviral therapy in people with HIV. Data came from immunoSEQ multiplex PCR; TCRdb stores just in-frame clones and leaves some out. Here the sample spans about 24,000 clones, around 86% being singletons. The input for sequencing was unsorted PBMCs, taken 0.4 years after starting antiretroviral therapy. These receptors came from a man aged 45-65 years with HIV. CDR3s include the opening cysteine and the closing phenylalanine or tryptophan. Each record gives: clone size, V gene, J gene, D gene, CDR3 protein, CDR3 DNA. A D gene is named only where the DNA matches it firmly. Clone size is not always given. Where it is, it says once, few, many or a class for expanded clones.

-	TRBV6-5	TRBJ2-1	-	CASSYRGYLNEQFF	TGTGCCAGCAGTTACAGGGGGTACCTCAATGAGCAGTTCTTC
-	TRBV28	TRBJ1-6	TRBD1	CASSTRDRGNSPLHF	TGTGCCAGCAGCACACGGGACAGGGGTAATTCACCCCTCCACTTT
-	TRBV7-9	TRBJ1-6	-	CASSEDLLNSPLHF	TGTGCCAGCAGCGAAGACTTACTAAATTCACCCCTCCACTTT
-	TRBV9	TRBJ2-3	TRBD2	CASNPGGGSTDTQYF	TGTGCCAGCAACCCCGGGGGGGGCAGCACAGATACGCAGTATTTT
few	TRBV6-1	TRBJ1-1	TRBD1	CASDRENTEAFF	TGTGCCAGCGACAGGGAGAACACTGAAGCTTTCTTT
-	TRBV18	TRBJ1-5	-	CASSPQPGSGGGPQHF	TGTGCCAGCTCACCGCAGCCCGGGAGCGGGGGGGGGCCCCAGCATTTT
-	TRBV28	TRBJ2-7	-	CASSPPSPYEQYF	TGTGCCAGCAGTCCCCCGAGCCCCTACGAGCAGTACTTC
-	TRBV10-2	TRBJ2-1	-	CASSGKVRNEQFF	TGCGCCAGCAGTGGGAAGGTTAGGAATGAGCAGTTCTTC
once	TRBV30	TRBJ1-4	-	CAWLGGTNEKLFF	TGTGCCTGGTTAGGTGGGACTAATGAAAAACTGTTTTTT
few	TRBV7-8	TRBJ2-7	-	CASSLVGGGWSYEQYF	TGTGCCAGCAGCTTAGTGGGTGGGGGGTGGAGCTACGAGCAGTACTTC
-	TRBV5-4	TRBJ1-5	-	CASSTGGGRGQPQHF	TGTGCCAGCAGCACTGGGGGGGGGCGAGGCCAGCCCCAGCATTTT
few	TRBV19	TRBJ1-2	TRBD1	CASSRQGDYGYTF	TGTGCCAGTAGTAGACAGGGGGATTATGGCTACACCTTC
-	TRBV7-9	TRBJ1-1	-	CASSLLGTNTEAFF	TGTGCCAGCAGCTTATTAGGCACCAACACTGAAGCTTTCTTT
once	TRBV5-1	TRBJ1-4	TRBD1	CASSRDRGDEKLFF	TGCGCCAGCAGCCGGGACAGGGGTGATGAAAAACTGTTTTTT
-	TRBV9	TRBJ2-3	-	CASSVDLYTDTQYF	TGTGCCAGCAGCGTCGACTTATACACAGATACGCAGTATTTT
-	TRBV28	TRBJ1-2	-	CASSQWTAKSGYTF	TGTGCCAGCAGCCAATGGACCGCCAAGAGTGGCTACACCTTC
-	TRBV14	TRBJ2-7	TRBD1	CASSQGLDRVSEQYF	TGTGCCAGCAGCCAAGGACTGGACAGGGTAAGCGAGCAGTACTTC
-	TRBV6-5	TRBJ2-1	TRBD2	CASSYLAGGSDEQFF	TGTGCCAGCAGTTACTTGGCGGGGGGGTCGGATGAGCAGTTCTTC
-	TRBV30	TRBJ1-1	TRBD1	CAWNRQGADEAFF	TGTGCCTGGAATCGACAGGGGGCTGATGAAGCTTTCTTT
-	TRBV21-1	TRBJ2-7	-	CASSKVSGGEGEQYF	TGTGCCAGCAGCAAAGTGTCAGGGGGCGAGGGCGAGCAGTACTTC
-	TRBV7-3	TRBJ2-7	TRBD1	CASSVTGGGGGEQYF	TGTGCCAGCAGCGTTACAGGGGGTGGAGGCGGCGAGCAGTACTTC
-	TRBV7-2	TRBJ1-1	-	CASSLRGLGLNTEAFF	TGTGCCAGCAGCTTAAGAGGGTTGGGCCTAAACACTGAAGCTTTCTTT
-	TRBV7-2	TRBJ1-2	-	CASSSGTQEGYTF	TGTGCCAGCAGCTCCGGGACACAGGAGGGCTACACCTTC
-	TRBV5-5	TRBJ2-7	TRBD1	CASSFGTGHYEQYF	TGTGCCAGCAGCTTCGGGACAGGGCACTACGAGCAGTACTTC
-	TRBV28	TRBJ1-2	-	CASYSRLKGYIYGYTF	TGTGCCAGCTATTCACGGTTAAAGGGGTACATCTATGGCTACACCTTC
-	TRBV11-2	TRBJ1-6	-	CASSVGAGSPLHF	TGTGCCAGCAGCGTCGGGGCCGGCTCACCCCTCCACTTT
-	TRBV27	TRBJ2-2	TRBD1	CASAGQGVTGELFF	TGTGCCAGCGCGGGACAGGGGGTCACCGGGGAGCTGTTTTTT
-	TRBV7-2	TRBJ1-3	-	CASSFGRNTIYF	TGTGCCAGCAGCTTTGGACGAAACACCATATATTTT
-	TRBV30	TRBJ2-1	TRBD1	CAWSQPGTGYEQFF	TGTGCCTGGAGTCAGCCCGGGACAGGTTATGAGCAGTTCTTC
few	TRBV7-9	TRBJ2-7	TRBD1	CASSLPTTGGSYEQYF	TGTGCCAGCAGCTTACCCACGACAGGGGGCAGCTACGAGCAGTACTTC
-	TRBV7-2	TRBJ2-2	-	CASSLRGTGELFF	TGTGCCAGCAGCTTAAGGGGGACCGGGGAGCTGTTTTTT
few	TRBV7-9	TRBJ2-7	TRBD1	CASSLQGASEQYF	TGTGCCAGCAGCTTACAGGGGGCTAGCGAGCAGTACTTC
-	TRBV7-8	TRBJ2-7	-	CASSLGLPRDEQYF	TGTGCCAGCAGCTTAGGACTCCCTCGGGACGAGCAGTACTTC
-	TRBV20-1	TRBJ1-1	TRBD1	CSARTGGLAFF	TGCAGTGCTAGGACAGGGGGCCTGGCTTTCTTT
-	TRBV30	TRBJ2-5	-	CAWGPEETQYF	TGTGCCTGGGGACCGGAAGAGACCCAGTACTTC